The source of this TCR beta chain is a study of OX40 agonist ivuxolimab in advanced cancers. The table came from immunoSEQ multiplex PCR; TCRdb's copy has only in-frame clones and leaves some out. The data show fewer than 90,000 clones, 65% to 90% seen once. This CDR3 has 15 amino acids. V lost 4 bases to trimming and J lost 7 bases, with 19 bases between them. Germline V gene sequence: CDR1 SGHAT, CDR2 FQNNGV. The chain couples TRBV11-2 to TRBJ2-5; D perhaps matches TRBD1 (5 bases). The clonotype comes from an adult with an advanced solid tumor such as melanoma, head and neck, liver or kidney cancer. Sequencing was performed on CD4+ or CD8+ T cells sorted from blood, taken in a trial of the OX40 agonist ivuxolimab. The CDR3 DNA reads TGTGCCAGCAGCTCAAACCGTCAGGGTGGTTGGACCCAGTACTTC. Translation gives CASSSNRQGGWTQYF.